This T cell receptor (beta chain) was sequenced during a study of blood T cells in healthy people across ages (dated by TCRdb to the mid-2010s). General notes on the study: In model experiments, template switching captured about one uniquely barcoded TCR beta cDNA molecule for every two T cells. To track age-related changes in TCR beta repertoire diversity, the study relied on deep sequencing normalized with unique cDNA molecular identifiers. Donors were grouped into four age groups: young (average roughly 16 years), middle-aged (39), aged (62) and long-lived (about 90). To avoid experimental bias, donors of different ages were distributed randomly across sequencing lanes. The study analyzed two additional independent replicas of 1 million unique cDNA reads from the same blood draw for two donors, one aged 18 to 30 and one aged 80 or older. Here is what the overall study found, with its caveats: Because the CMV infection status of the donors was unknown, age-related changes in expanded clonotypes may potentially have been confounded. Estimates of total diversity based on one million sequenced T cells were considered lower bounds and underestimates. A strong correlation was found between observed TCR beta diversity and the percentage of naive T cells measured by flow cytometry. Bulk unsorted PBMC profiling prevented conclusive comparison of naive and antigen-experienced compartments. Observed TCR beta diversity per million T cells fell roughly linearly with age, and a significant reduction was already apparent by age roughly 40. Compared with the aged group, the long-lived group had more naive CD4+ T cells, fewer expanded clones and increased TCR diversity, suggesting age selection.

Preparation of the library involved 5' RACE. Sequencing instrument: Illumina HiSeq 2500. A second PCR of 7 to 11 cycles was performed with a sample-barcoded 5' primer and a J-beta primer mix. Each TCR beta cDNA molecule received a unique molecular identifier from a template-switch 5' adaptor carrying 12 random nucleotides. Each sample yielded at least 2.5 million CDR3-containing paired-end reads. First-strand cDNA was synthesized from all RNA with the Mint cDNA synthesis kit, primed by a TRBC-specific oligonucleotide. After uracil-DNA glycosylase treatment, a first 18-cycle PCR used universal primers M1SS and BC2_uni_R on all cDNA. Turning to the authors' computational methods: Each sample was normalized by randomly selecting 1 million high-quality reads, each carrying a distinct molecular identifier. Reads with shared molecular identifiers were discarded instead of being binned into consensus sequences. MiTCR, set to a Q25 quality threshold and the strictest error-elimination algorithm, was used for CDR3 identification, clonotype clustering and error correction. A nonparametric unseen species model using Euler transformation provided a lower-bound estimate of total TCR beta diversity. In-frame beta chains were kept once TCRdb had trimmed the public reads at Q25 with fastp and called clones with MiXCR. When rows share a CDR3 protein, they turn into one entry using the most common DNA and genes. The V and J calls shown here were made by TCRdb, not taken from the authors' results. This sample comprises 920,000 or so distinct CDR3 sequences, around 43% of them detected only once. Approximately 17% of the sample rests with the top ten.

In the germline V gene, CDR1 corresponds to SGHDT and CDR2 to YYEEEE. The CDR3 sequence holds 13 residues, the cysteine and phenylalanine included. The CDR3 DNA has 39 bases and is translated from base 1. The donors were roughly 39 Caucasian individuals from Russia, aged roughly 6 to 90 years, who were systemically healthy. Approximately 9 milliliters of peripheral blood were collected from each donor into EDTA-treated Vacutainer tubes. Ficoll-Paque density-gradient centrifugation was used to isolate PBMCs, with at least 6.5 million per sample. Trizol reagent was used to extract total RNA from PBMCs, with at least 5.5 micrograms per sample. For every donor, flow cytometry on a PBMC aliquot measured the percentage of naive CD45RAhigh/CD27high T cells. Details on this clonotype: Its antigen is unknown. No base-level quality is on record; no much larger clone is a single base apart.

Sequences were obtained from blood. The sequence derives from a woman aged 60-75 years in good health. The sequence links TRBV5-6 to TRBJ2-5; 7 bases in between match TRBD1. TRBJ2-7 explains the end of the DNA better; the J call may be wrong. The sequence in DNA is TGTGCCATCAACAGGGGTTCCGCCTACGAGCAGTACTTC. This sequence encodes CAINRGSAYEQYF.